The rows below give T cell receptor beta chains drawn from one sample of a study of STAT3 mutations in large granular lymphocyte leukemia. Using immunoSEQ multiplex PCR, the repertoire was profiled, and TCRdb retains in-frame clones only, with some absent. Of some 27,000 clones in the sample, over 65% are singletons; the top ten hold about 32%. Sample: peripheral blood mononuclear cells. The receptors shown here come from a woman between 50 and 59 years old with T-cell large granular lymphocyte leukemia. Some clones in this sample may be carry-over from other donors' samples. CDR3s include the opening cysteine and the closing phenylalanine or tryptophan. A D gene is named only where the DNA matches it firmly. Size is omitted from some rows. Given values are once, few, many or a class for expanded clones.

j_gene: TRBJ1-1
abundance: -
v_gene: TRBV6-6
d_gene: -
CDR3nt: TGTGCCAGCAGGGTTATCGGGGAGAGGACTGAAGCTTTCTTT
CDR3aa: CASRVIGERTEAFF

j_gene: TRBJ1-1
abundance: -
v_gene: TRBV5-1
d_gene: -
CDR3nt: TGCGCCAGCAGCTTGGGGGATTTAAACACTGAAGCTTTCTTT
CDR3aa: CASSLGDLNTEAFF

j_gene: TRBJ2-3
abundance: -
v_gene: TRBV7-8
d_gene: -
CDR3nt: TGTGCCAGCAGCTTAGGTGGGTTCGGAGATACGCAGTATTTT
CDR3aa: CASSLGGFGDTQYF

j_gene: TRBJ2-7
abundance: -
v_gene: TRBV7-9
d_gene: -
CDR3nt: TGTGCCAGCAGCTTAACTCTGGCATCCCACGAGCAGTACTTC
CDR3aa: CASSLTLASHEQYF

j_gene: TRBJ1-5
abundance: few
v_gene: TRBV7-2
d_gene: TRBD1
CDR3nt: TGTGCCAGCAGCTTACAACCGACCGGACAGGCGGGTCAGCCCCAGCATTTT
CDR3aa: CASSLQPTGQAGQPQHF

j_gene: TRBJ1-2
abundance: -
v_gene: TRBV19
d_gene: -
CDR3nt: TGTGCCAGTAGTCATGCTGTGGGGGGCGTCTATGGCTACACCTTC
CDR3aa: CASSHAVGGVYGYTF

j_gene: TRBJ2-6
abundance: -
v_gene: TRBV13
d_gene: -
CDR3nt: TGTGCCAGCAGCTCCGGGGGCGCGGTATCTGGGGCCAACGTCCTGACTTTC
CDR3aa: CASSSGGAVSGANVLTF

j_gene: TRBJ2-7
abundance: -
v_gene: TRBV5-1
d_gene: -
CDR3nt: TGCGCCAGCAGGCGTGCCGGGGACGTAATCTACGAGCAGTACTTC
CDR3aa: CASRRAGDVIYEQYF

j_gene: TRBJ2-3
abundance: -
v_gene: TRBV29-1
d_gene: -
CDR3nt: TGCTTCTGGGCCAGGGGCACAGATACGCAGTATTTT
CDR3aa: CFWARGTDTQYF

j_gene: TRBJ1-3
abundance: few
v_gene: TRBV2
d_gene: -
CDR3nt: TGTGCCAGCAGTAGGATGTCCTCTGGAAACACCATATATTTT
CDR3aa: CASSRMSSGNTIYF

j_gene: TRBJ2-7
abundance: once
v_gene: TRBV5-1
d_gene: TRBD1
CDR3nt: TGCGCCAGCAGCTTGGACGGACAGGGCTACGAGCAGTACTTC
CDR3aa: CASSLDGQGYEQYF

j_gene: TRBJ1-2
abundance: -
v_gene: TRBV18
d_gene: -
CDR3nt: TGTGCCAGCTCACTTGATGACCGCCTCACTTGGTATGGCTACACCTTC
CDR3aa: CASSLDDRLTWYGYTF

j_gene: TRBJ2-3
abundance: -
v_gene: TRBV5-1
d_gene: TRBD1
CDR3nt: TGCGCCAGCAGTTCCGGGACAGGGGCAGATACGCAGTATTTT
CDR3aa: CASSSGTGADTQYF

j_gene: TRBJ1-2
abundance: -
v_gene: TRBV5-4
d_gene: -
CDR3nt: TGTGCCAGCAGCTTGGGAATCCCATCCCTCTATGGCTACACCTTC
CDR3aa: CASSLGIPSLYGYTF

j_gene: TRBJ2-6
abundance: -
v_gene: TRBV28
d_gene: TRBD1
CDR3nt: TGTGCCAGCAGGACGGACAGGGCCCCCTCTGGGGCCAACGTCCTGACTTTC
CDR3aa: CASRTDRAPSGANVLTF

j_gene: TRBJ1-2
abundance: -
v_gene: TRBV28
d_gene: -
CDR3nt: TGTGCCAGCAGCGCGGACAGTTCCTATGGCTACACCTTC
CDR3aa: CASSADSSYGYTF

j_gene: TRBJ2-2
abundance: few
v_gene: TRBV7-2
d_gene: -
CDR3nt: TGTGCCAGCAGTCGGACTCCAAACACCGGGGAGCTGTTTTTT
CDR3aa: CASSRTPNTGELFF

j_gene: TRBJ2-7
abundance: -
v_gene: TRBV18
d_gene: -
CDR3nt: TGTGCCAGCTCACCAAAACGATCTTACGAGCAGTACTTC
CDR3aa: CASSPKRSYEQYF

j_gene: TRBJ2-7
abundance: -
v_gene: TRBV18
d_gene: -
CDR3nt: TGTGCCAGCTCACCCTGGAATCGACAGGTGGGGGTTGGCGAGCAGTACTTC
CDR3aa: CASSPWNRQVGVGEQYF

j_gene: TRBJ2-1
abundance: -
v_gene: TRBV4-2
d_gene: TRBD2
CDR3nt: TGTGCCAGCAGCCAGGCCCTAGGCGGGAGAACTGGGAATGAGCAGTTCTTC
CDR3aa: CASSQALGGRTGNEQFF

j_gene: TRBJ1-2
abundance: medium-sized
v_gene: TRBV6-1
d_gene: -
CDR3nt: TGTGCCAGCAGTTTGGCTCAGGCAGTTTCTTATGGCTACACCTTC
CDR3aa: CASSLAQAVSYGYTF

j_gene: TRBJ1-3
abundance: -
v_gene: TRBV29-1
d_gene: -
CDR3nt: TGCAGCGGCGCCACAGACTCTGGAAACACCATATATTTT
CDR3aa: CSGATDSGNTIYF

j_gene: TRBJ2-1
abundance: once
v_gene: TRBV5-1
d_gene: TRBD1
CDR3nt: TGCGCCAGCAGCCCGGGGACAGGGGGGAATGAGCAGTTCTTC
CDR3aa: CASSPGTGGNEQFF

j_gene: TRBJ1-2
abundance: -
v_gene: TRBV19
d_gene: -
CDR3nt: TGTGCCAGTAGTTATATGGCAAACTATGGCTACACCTTC
CDR3aa: CASSYMANYGYTF

j_gene: TRBJ2-5
abundance: -
v_gene: TRBV18
d_gene: -
CDR3nt: TGTGCCAGCTCACCACGGGGGGCAGGGACCCAGTACTTC
CDR3aa: CASSPRGAGTQYF

j_gene: TRBJ2-7
abundance: -
v_gene: TRBV29-1
d_gene: -
CDR3nt: TGCAGCGTAGTTCAGGGTATCGAGCAGTACTTC
CDR3aa: CSVVQGIEQYF

j_gene: TRBJ2-7
abundance: -
v_gene: TRBV5-6
d_gene: -
CDR3nt: TGTGCCAGCAGCCCCGACATGAGCTCCTACGAGCAGTACTTC
CDR3aa: CASSPDMSSYEQYF

j_gene: TRBJ2-3
abundance: -
v_gene: TRBV19
d_gene: TRBD2
CDR3nt: TGTGCCAGTAGGCTAGCGGGAAGCACAGATACGCAGTATTTT
CDR3aa: CASRLAGSTDTQYF

j_gene: TRBJ1-2
abundance: -
v_gene: TRBV7-2
d_gene: -
CDR3nt: TGTGCCAGCAGCTTAGCGCGCTCGGTTAACTATGGCTACACCTTC
CDR3aa: CASSLARSVNYGYTF

j_gene: TRBJ2-3
abundance: few
v_gene: TRBV5-7
d_gene: TRBD2
CDR3nt: TGTGCCAGCAGCTGGGGGACTAGCGGAGATACGCAGTATTTT
CDR3aa: CASSWGTSGDTQYF

j_gene: TRBJ2-7
abundance: -
v_gene: TRBV9
d_gene: -
CDR3nt: TGTGCCAGCAGCGTAGGCACGGGACCATCCTACGAGCAGTACTTC
CDR3aa: CASSVGTGPSYEQYF

j_gene: TRBJ1-2
abundance: once
v_gene: TRBV29-1
d_gene: TRBD1
CDR3nt: TGCAGCGTTGACGGTAGGGGGCATGGCTACACCTTC
CDR3aa: CSVDGRGHGYTF

j_gene: TRBJ1-1
abundance: -
v_gene: TRBV7-8
d_gene: -
CDR3nt: TGTGCCAGCAGCTTAGTGGTGAACACTGAAGCTTTCTTT
CDR3aa: CASSLVVNTEAFF

j_gene: TRBJ2-7
abundance: -
v_gene: TRBV5-1
d_gene: TRBD2
CDR3nt: TGCGCCAGCAGCTTGGGACTAGCGGGAGGGCCATACGAGCAGTACTTC
CDR3aa: CASSLGLAGGPYEQYF

j_gene: TRBJ2-3
abundance: -
v_gene: TRBV5-1
d_gene: -
CDR3nt: TGCGCCAGCAGCTTGGGACAGCCAAGGGCTGCAGATACGCAGTATTTT
CDR3aa: CASSLGQPRAADTQYF

j_gene: TRBJ2-7
abundance: -
v_gene: TRBV18
d_gene: -
CDR3nt: TGTGCCAGCTCACCCTCCGAGGACAGAACCGAGCAGTACTTC
CDR3aa: CASSPSEDRTEQYF